This T cell receptor (beta chain) is drawn from a study of T-cell reconstitution after alpha-beta-depleted transplantation in children. For TCRbeta, the library was prepared with unique molecular identifiers. Each CDR3 protein is one row after TCRdb ran MiXCR on the PCR reads. The sample holds hundreds of thousands of distinct CDR3 sequences; roughly 15% are singletons and the top ten take approximately 1%. This material consisted of PBMCs from the stem cell graft donor, taken from the stem cell graft. This TCR was recovered from a human donor who donated a stem cell graft to a child with acute myeloid leukemia.

CDR3: CSARDLVYTISGARDEQFF. CDR3 sequence (DNA): TGCAGTGCTAGAGATCTAGTTTACACCATTTCGGGGGCGCGCGATGAGCAGTTCTTC. The rearrangement uses TRBV20-1 and TRBJ2-1; tentatively, D is TRBD1 or TRBD2 (6 bases each). V lost 0 bases and J 8 bases, leaving 29 bases between the germline ends. Germline V gene data show CDR1 as DFQATT and CDR2 as SNEGSKA (reference sequence). This CDR3 has 19 amino acids.